This T cell receptor beta chain was sequenced in a study of regulatory T cells in long-lasting Graves disease. Libraries of TCR beta came from iRepertoire HTBI primers plus Arm-PCR of CDR3 regions. TCRdb reprocessed the multiplex PCR reads via MiXCR and lists one record per CDR3 protein. This table has around 400,000 distinct CDR3 sequences, around 15% appearing once. V was trimmed by 2 bases and J by 3 bases, leaving 8 bases between them. This CDR3 region has 13 residues. The germline V gene has CDR1 SEHNR and CDR2 FQNEAQ (reference sequence). This clonotype was seen ten or more times. The time point: newly diagnosed GD, antithyroid drugs for less than 3 months. Preparation of the TCR library used RNA extracted from PBMCs.

The chain couples TRBV7-9 to TRBJ2-7; D not resolved. Sequencing used peripheral blood mononuclear cells (PBMCs), obtained at new diagnosis, from a patient treated with antithyroid drugs. This sequence was found in a female donor with Graves disease. CDR3 sequence (DNA): TGTGCCAGCAGCTTAATCGGCAGCTACGAGCAGTACTTC. Residues: CASSLIGSYEQYF. Together with reference TRBV7-9 and TRBJ2-7, the CDR3 gives the full variable domain: DTGVSQNPRHKITKRGQNVTFRCDPISEHNRLYWYRQTLGQGPEFLTYFQNEAQLEKSRLLSDRFSAERPKGSFSTLEIQRTEQGDSAMYLCASSLIGSYEQYFGPGTRLTVT.